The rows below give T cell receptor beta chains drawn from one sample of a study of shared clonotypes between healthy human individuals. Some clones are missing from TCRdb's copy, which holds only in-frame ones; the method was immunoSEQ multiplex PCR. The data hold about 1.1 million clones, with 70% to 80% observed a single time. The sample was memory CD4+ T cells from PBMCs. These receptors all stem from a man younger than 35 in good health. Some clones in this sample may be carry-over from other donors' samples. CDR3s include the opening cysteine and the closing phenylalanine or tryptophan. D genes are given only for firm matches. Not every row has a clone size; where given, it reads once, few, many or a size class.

TGTGCCAGCAGCCCAATTTCTAGCGGGGATACCTACGAGCAGTACTTC	CASSPISSGDTYEQYF	-	TRBD2	16	TRBJ2-7	TRBV7-2
TGTGCCAGCAGCTCAATCCAGGGACGCGAGCAGTACTTC	CASSSIQGREQYF	-	-	13	TRBJ2-7	TRBV5-5
TGTGCCAGCAGTTTGTTGGGACAGGGCTTCGACTACACCTTC	CASSLLGQGFDYTF	-	TRBD1	14	TRBJ1-2	TRBV28
TGTGCCAGCAGCCAGCCTCGTGGGGGACAGGGGAAAGACGAGCAGTACTTC	CASSQPRGGQGKDEQYF	-	TRBD1	17	TRBJ2-7	TRBV16
TGTGCCAGCAGCCACATGGGACTAGCGGGAGGCCCAAGCACAGATACGCAGTATTTT	CASSHMGLAGGPSTDTQYF	-	TRBD2	19	TRBJ2-3	TRBV14
TGTGCCAGCAGCCCGGGACAGGATACTCAGCCCCAGCATTTT	CASSPGQDTQPQHF	-	TRBD1	14	TRBJ1-5	TRBV7-9
TGTGCCAGTAGTATTCGACCACTTGTTTCCGGGGAGCTGTTTTTT	CASSIRPLVSGELFF	few	-	15	TRBJ2-2	TRBV19
TGTGCCAGCAAAGGGACTAGCGGGAGCTACGAGCAGTACTTC	CASKGTSGSYEQYF	-	TRBD2	14	TRBJ2-7	TRBV2
TGTGCCAGCATTTCCCCCCCGGGGGAGCAGTTCTTC	CASISPPGEQFF	few	-	12	TRBJ2-1	TRBV28
TGTGCCAGCAGCTTAGTTGCGGGAAAATTCGGTGGGGACACCGGGGAGCTGTTTTTT	CASSLVAGKFGGDTGELFF	-	-	19	TRBJ2-2	TRBV11-2
TGTGCCAGCAGGGACACCCCGGGACTAGCTTCGTACCAAGAGACCCAGTACTTC	CASRDTPGLASYQETQYF	many	-	18	TRBJ2-5	TRBV21-1
TGTGCAAGTCGCTTACTGGGGGAGTCTGGGGCCAACGTCCTGACTTTC	CASRLLGESGANVLTF	-	-	16	TRBJ2-6	TRBV12-2
TGTGCCAGCAGTGAACTTGGAAACACCATATATTTT	CASSELGNTIYF	-	-	12	TRBJ1-3	TRBV6-1
TGTGCCAGCAGTTTAAGTGGGACAGGGCTGTACCTTTCTGGAAACACCATATATTTT	CASSLSGTGLYLSGNTIYF	-	TRBD1	19	TRBJ1-3	TRBV28
TGTGCCAGCAGTTTGCTGGGCCCCTACGAGCAGTACTTC	CASSLLGPYEQYF	-	-	13	TRBJ2-7	TRBV28
TGTGCCAGCAGGGAATTGCTGGGACAGACCAACACCGGGGAGCTGTTTTTT	CASRELLGQTNTGELFF	-	TRBD1	17	TRBJ2-2	TRBV27
TGTGCCAGCAGTTTACGCGCGGGACTCTCCTACGAGCAGTACTTC	CASSLRAGLSYEQYF	few	-	15	TRBJ2-7	TRBV27
TGCGCCAGCAGCTTACGGTCCGCCTCCACCGGGGAGCTGTTTTTT	CASSLRSASTGELFF	-	-	15	TRBJ2-2	TRBV5-1
TGTGCCAGCAGCCAAGAAGAGGGAAGCGAGCAGTTCTTC	CASSQEEGSEQFF	-	-	13	TRBJ2-1	TRBV4-2
TGTGCCAGCAGCACGGACCTCGGACAGCCCCAGCATTTT	CASSTDLGQPQHF	-	-	13	TRBJ1-5	TRBV9
TGTGCCAGCAGCCCGGGGACAGGGGATGGCTACACCTTC	CASSPGTGDGYTF	-	TRBD1	13	TRBJ1-2	TRBV5-6
TGCAGCGTTGCAGGATTCCTTGAAGCTTTCTTT	CSVAGFLEAFF	-	-	11	TRBJ1-1	TRBV29-1
TGCGCCAGCAGCCAGGTGGGTGATCGGAACTATGGCTACACCTTC	CASSQVGDRNYGYTF	-	-	15	TRBJ1-2	TRBV4-1
TGCGCCAGCAGCTTTGGACAGGGACGAGGTTACGAGCAGTACTTC	CASSFGQGRGYEQYF	-	TRBD1	15	TRBJ2-7	TRBV5-1
TGCGCCAGCAGCGTCTACGGGACACCCGGTTCAGATACGCAGTATTTT	CASSVYGTPGSDTQYF	-	-	16	TRBJ2-3	TRBV5-1
TGTGCCAGCAGTTACACGGAGTCCACTGAAGCTTTCTTT	CASSYTESTEAFF	many	-	13	TRBJ1-1	TRBV6-6
TGTGCCTGGACCTCCGACGACGGAGGTGTGGGGCAATTC	CAWTSDDGGVGQF	-	-	13	TRBJ2-7	TRBV30
TGTGCCAGCAGGGGGACTAGCGGGAGGGCCTTTAAGTACGAGCAGTACTTC	CASRGTSGRAFKYEQYF	-	-	17	TRBJ2-7	TRBV21-1
TGTGCCAGCAGCTTAATGTCCGGACAGGTGCAAGAGACCCAGTACTTC	CASSLMSGQVQETQYF	-	TRBD1	16	TRBJ2-5	TRBV7-9
TGTGCCAGCAGTGTAGGCAGGGACTACGAGCAGTACTTC	CASSVGRDYEQYF	-	-	13	TRBJ2-7	TRBV2
TGCGCCAGCAGCCAAGATGGGGGGGCGGAGACCCAGTACTTC	CASSQDGGAETQYF	many	-	14	TRBJ2-5	TRBV4-1
TGTGCCAGCAGTGAAGCCTTGAACACAGATACGCAGTATTTT	CASSEALNTDTQYF	few	-	14	TRBJ2-3	TRBV2
TGTGCCAGCAGCTTTTTTAGGGATCAGCCCCAGCATTTT	CASSFFRDQPQHF	-	-	13	TRBJ1-5	TRBV11-2
TGTGCCAGCAGTGAAGATTTACAGGGAGAAGATAGGGGCTACACCTTC	CASSEDLQGEDRGYTF	few	-	16	TRBJ1-2	TRBV6-1
TGTGCCACCTCCGGACAGTTTAACACTGAAGCTTTCTTT	CATSGQFNTEAFF	-	-	13	TRBJ1-1	TRBV2
TGCAGTGCTAGAGGAGTGAAACTGTTTTTT	CSARGVKLFF	-	-	10	TRBJ1-4	TRBV20-1
TGTGCCAGCAGGCTAGTCCAAGAGACCCAGTACTTC	CASRLVQETQYF	-	-	12	TRBJ2-5	TRBV6-1
TGTGCCAGCAGTAGAAGCCTCGCGCCAAATACGCAGTATTTT	CASSRSLAPNTQYF	many	-	14	TRBJ2-3	TRBV28
TGCGCCAGCAGACAGACTCTCCCCACAGATACGCAGTATTTT	CASRQTLPTDTQYF	-	-	14	TRBJ2-3	TRBV5-1
TGTGCCAGTAGTATTGGGGGAAAAAACACTGAAGCTTTCTTT	CASSIGGKNTEAFF	few	-	14	TRBJ1-1	TRBV19
TGTGCCAGCAGACCCCCCGGCGGGAAGACCCAGTACTTC	CASRPPGGKTQYF	-	-	13	TRBJ2-5	TRBV6-6